This entry concerns a single T cell receptor beta chain. The antigen remains unidentified. The V gene lost 0 bases and the J gene lost 0 bases, with 11 bases spanning the gap. This CDR3 has 16 residues. The germline gives CDR1 MNHEY, CDR2 SVGAGI. This entry comes from a study of cytomegalovirus exposure and HLA in healthy donors. Overall study context: From 150 million to 200 million T cells, an earlier analysis saw roughly 100 million unique TCR beta sequences. HLA-typed donors contributed around 88 million unique TCRs, which were held in an early data release.

Findings and limits, study-wide: As confirmed in vitro, a few CMV-associated chains were specific for CMV antigens.

PCR primers comprised 60 Vbeta and 13 Jbeta primers. Sequencing was performed with immunoSEQ multiplex PCR; in TCRdb, only in-frame clones are kept and a portion is missing. Of approximately 130,000 clones in the sample, around 73% are singletons; the top ten hold about 3%. The rearrangement uses TRBV6-5 and TRBJ1-1, with a tentative D call TRBD1 (5 bases). The sequence was obtained from a human donor in good health. The sample taken for sequencing was PBMCs. CDR3 in DNA: TGTGCCAGCAGTTACTCCAAGAGGACAATGAACACTGAAGCTTTCTTT. Translation gives CASSYSKRTMNTEAFF.